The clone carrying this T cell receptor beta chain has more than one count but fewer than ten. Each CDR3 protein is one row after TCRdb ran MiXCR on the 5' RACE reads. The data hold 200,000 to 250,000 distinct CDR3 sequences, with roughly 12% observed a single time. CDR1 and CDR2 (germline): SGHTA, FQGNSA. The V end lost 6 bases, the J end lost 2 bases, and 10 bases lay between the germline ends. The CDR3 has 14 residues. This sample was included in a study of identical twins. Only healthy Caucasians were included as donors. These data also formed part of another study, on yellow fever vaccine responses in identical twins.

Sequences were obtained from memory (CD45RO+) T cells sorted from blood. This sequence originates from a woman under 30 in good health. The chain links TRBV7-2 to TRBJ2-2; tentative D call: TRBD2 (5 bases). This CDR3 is CASRLGGNTGELFF. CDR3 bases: TGTGCCAGCAGGCTCGGAGGAAACACCGGGGAGCTGTTTTTT.